The 12 T cell receptor beta chains given below trace back to one sample, sequenced in a study of blood T cell repertoires in COVID-19. Produced via immunoSEQ multiplex PCR; TCRdb's table is partial and in-frame only. The table includes about 290,000 clones, just under 85% detected once. Sequencing used peripheral blood. Receptors were obtained from a woman aged 50 to 60 with active or convalescent COVID-19.

The rearrangement uses TRBV25-1 and TRBJ2-7; 8 bases match TRBD2. The CDR3 has 14 residues. J lost 0 bases, V lost 6 bases, and 4 bases had no gene match. Germline CDR1 reads MGHDK; CDR2 reads SYGVNS. CDR3 in DNA: TGTGCCAGCAGACAAGCGGGAGACTCCTACGAGCAGTACTTC. Residues: CASRQAGDSYEQYF.

The chain has TRBV6-5 and TRBJ2-1; possible D gene TRBD2, 6 bases. Trimming took 5 bases from V and 6 from J, leaving 11 bases between them. The CDR3 totals 13 residues. Germline assignment: CDR1 MNHEY and CDR2 SVGAGI. Here the CDR3 reads CASSPTSFNEQFF. In nucleotides, the CDR3 is TGTGCCAGCAGTCCGACTAGTTTCAATGAGCAGTTCTTC.

The rearrangement joins TRBV5-1 to TRBJ2-3, with 16 bases lining up with TRBD2. J gave up 4 bases and V 7 bases, and 9 bases lay outside the gene matches. Germline values: CDR1 SGHRS, CDR2 YFSETQ. The CDR3 length is 17 residues. The CDR3 nucleotides are TGCGCCAGCGGGCCGGGACTAGCGGGAGGGCCAGCAGATACGCAGTATTTT. Its protein is CASGPGLAGGPADTQYF.

This clone showed up just once. The chain combines TRBV27 with TRBJ2-1, with D tentatively TRBD2 (6 bases). Germline V gene lookup returns CDR1 MNHEY and CDR2 SMNVEV (reference sequence). V lost 2 bases and J 4 bases, leaving 15 bases between the germline ends. The CDR3 length is 16 residues. CDR3 sequence reads: CASSLDGGKGYNEQFF. CDR3 DNA sequence: TGTGCCAGCAGTTTAGATGGCGGGAAGGGTTACAATGAGCAGTTCTTC.

The rearrangement uses TRBV7-2 and TRBJ2-1, with 8 bases identical to TRBD2. This CDR3 has 13 residues. V shed 1 base, J shed 15 bases, and the junction held 8 bases outside the gene matches. Germline lookup yields CDR1 SGHTA and CDR2 FQGNSA. CDR3 sequence (DNA): TGTGCCAGCAGCTTAGGGGGCAGCGGGAGAATGTTCTTC. Protein sequence: CASSLGGSGRMFF.

The V and J genes are TRBV5-4 and TRBJ2-3; a weak D match, TRBD2 (6 bases). The CDR3 is 15 amino acids. Trimming shortened V by 3 bases and J by 2 bases, and 13 bases separated the two germline ends. Germline CDR1 SGHNT, CDR2 YYREEE (reference sequence). The CDR3 DNA follows: TGTGCCAGCAGCTCTAAGGGGACTGTCACAGATACGCAGTATTTT. Translated: CASSSKGTVTDTQYF.

This clone was detected a few times. V gene TRBV24-1 combines with J gene TRBJ2-3; D is perhaps TRBD1 (6 bases). This CDR3 region has 13 residues. V dropped 4 bases and J dropped 6 bases, with 10 bases sitting between them. From germline, CDR1 is KGHDR and CDR2 SFDVKD. DNA of the CDR3: TGTGCCACCAGTGACCCCGACAGGGATACGCAGTATTTT. Encoded protein: CATSDPDRDTQYF.

This chain links TRBV6-4 with TRBJ1-6; D remains ambiguous. V was shortened by 3 bases and J by 9 bases, with 9 bases between the two germline ends. Per germline, CDR1 MRHNA and CDR2 SNTAGT. The CDR3 has 13 residues. In DNA form, the CDR3 reads TGTGCCAGCAGTGAGAGGGTGGGTTCACCCCTCCACTTT. It encodes CASSERVGSPLHF.

The J gene is TRBJ1-2, the V gene TRBV3-1 (or the pseudogene TRBV3-2); 8 bases agree with TRBD1. V shed 1 base and J 4 bases; nucleotides not matched to a gene: 14. CDR1 is LGHDT and CDR2 is YNNKEL in the germline V gene (reference sequence). The CDR3 length is 18 residues. The CDR3 nucleotides are TGTGCCAGCAGCCAAGGGAAAAAGGGACAGGTGGAATCCTATGGCTACACCTTC. This translates into CASSQGKKGQVESYGYTF.

The chain links TRBV4-2 to TRBJ1-1; D possibly corresponds to TRBD1 (5 bases). V shed 4 bases and J shed 5 bases, with 11 bases lying between them. Germline lookup yields CDR1 LGHNA and CDR2 YNFKEQ. The CDR3 spans 13 residues. For the CDR3, the DNA is TGTGCCAGCAGCCGCCAGGGTCGAACTGAAGCTTTCTTT. This codes for CASSRQGRTEAFF.

This chain connects TRBV7-2 to TRBJ2-1; D possibly corresponds to TRBD2 (6 bases). Between the trimmed V and J ends, which lost 7 bases and 0 bases, there was a span of 13 bases. CDR3 size: 15 residues. In germline, CDR1 is SGHTA, CDR2 FQGNSA. CDR3: CASTSDSLSYNEQFF. CDR3 DNA: TGTGCCAGCACTAGCGACTCCCTCTCCTACAATGAGCAGTTCTTC.

The V and J genes are TRBV5-4 and TRBJ2-7, with a possible D match to TRBD2 (6 bases). This CDR3 contains 14 residues. The germline V gene has CDR1 SGHNT and CDR2 YYREEE (reference sequence). Trimming removed 0 bases from V and 5 bases from J, with 12 bases in between. CDR3 bases: TGTGCCAGCAGCTTGGACAGGAGGGGCCACGAGCAGTACTTC. It translates to CASSLDRRGHEQYF. The full variable domain, completed using reference TRBV5-4 and TRBJ2-7, is ETGVTQSPTHLIKTRGQQVTLRCSSQSGHNTVSWYQQALGQGPQFIFQYYREEENGRGNFPPRFSGLQFPNYSSELNVNALELDDSALYLCASSLDRRGHEQYFGPGTRLTVT.